This TCR beta chain was observed in a study of T-cell memory formation after mild COVID-19. Findings of the study overall: Mainly CM and EM harbored the contracting CD4+ clones; mainly EMRA harbored the CD8+ ones. Second-wave clones that peaked on day 37 lacked confirmed SARS-CoV-2 specificity.

The germline V gene encodes CDR1 SGHKS and CDR2 YYEKEE (reference sequence). The V end lost 4 bases, the J end lost 2 bases, and 13 bases lay between the germline ends. The CDR3 has 15 amino acids. Turning to this clonotype: Antigen unknown.

After 5'RACE with constant-segment primers, TCR alpha and TCR beta cDNA libraries carrying sample barcodes and UMIs were obtained. TCRdb redid the calling of the 5' RACE reads with MiXCR, one entry per CDR3 protein. The table records about 620,000 distinct CDR3 sequences, approximately 18% of them present only once. This sequence originates from an adult woman who had mild COVID-19 (a few samples of this study predate the infection). Cell type and time point are not known. The J gene is TRBJ2-1, the V gene TRBV5-5; D remains unclear. Sample: PBMCs or a T cell subset sorted from them (not recorded which). The CDR3 is CASSPAVGPYNEQFF. The CDR3 DNA reads as TGTGCCAGCAGCCCTGCTGTAGGGCCCTACAATGAGCAGTTCTTC.